This T cell receptor (beta chain) emerged from a study of early T cells in non-severe SARS-CoV-2 infection. The study's findings and limits: There was a bias toward anti-spike CD8 responses in VDJdb matching, which missed private and CD4 specificities.

The V end was cut by 3 bases, the J end by 13 bases, with 13 bases between. CDR3 size: 13 residues. CDR1 is SGHAT, CDR2 FQNNGV, per germline. Individual cDNA molecules were tagged with unique molecular identifiers. MiXCR was run by TCRdb on the 5' RACE reads, yielding one entry per CDR3 protein. The profile shows tens of thousands of distinct CDR3 sequences, approximately 8% of them singletons. A few counts support this clonotype. Its antigen is unidentified. This sequence was found in an adult who was a healthcare worker with PCR-confirmed SARS-CoV-2 infection or an uninfected control (not recorded which). The chain recombines TRBV11-2 with TRBJ1-6, with D perhaps matching TRBD1 (5 bases). The input for sequencing was whole blood, taken at baseline. CDR3 loop: CASSLALRVPLHF. The CDR3, as DNA: TGTGCCAGCAGCTTGGCCCTCAGGGTTCCCCTCCACTTT.